Below are 20 T cell receptor beta chains sequenced from a single sample in a study of CD8 T cells in ankylosing spondylitis. TCRdb ran MiXCR on the 5' RACE reads and lists one entry per CDR3 protein. The sample records some 220,000 distinct CDR3 sequences, about 10% being singletons. The sample was blood, either unsorted or a sorted T cell fraction (not recorded which). Receptors were obtained from a male donor with ankylosing spondylitis or in good health (not recorded which).

This clonotype appeared many times. This chain connects TRBV5-6 to TRBJ2-7, with TRBD1 identical over 7 bases. This CDR3 region has 16 residues. Germline trimming cut 0 bases from V and 0 bases from J; bases unmatched to any gene: 6. Looked up from germline, CDR1 is SGHDT and CDR2 is YYEEEE. CDR3 loop: CASSLEGQNPSYEQYF. DNA of the CDR3: TGTGCCAGCAGCTTGGAGGGACAGAACCCCTCCTACGAGCAGTACTTC.

This clonotype appeared many times. This chain joins TRBV5-1 and TRBJ2-7, with D possibly TRBD2 on 7 matching bases. Germline CDR1 SGHRS, CDR2 YFSETQ. With 0 bases removed from V and 1 base from J, the gap between germline ends came to 14 bases. The CDR3 is made up of 16 amino acids. CDR3 nucleotides: TGCGCCAGCAGCTTGGATCTAGGGGGGGGGTCCTACGAGCAGTACTTC. Translation: CASSLDLGGGSYEQYF.

The CDR3 DNA reads as TGTGCCAGCAGAGCGGGAACAAACACAGATACGCAGTATTTT. Amino acids: CASRAGTNTDTQYF. This chain joins TRBV7-6 and TRBJ2-3; 7 bases fit TRBD2. CDR1 is SGHVS and CDR2 is FNYEAQ in the germline V gene. This CDR3 is 14 amino acids long. With 6 bases clipped from V and 2 bases from J, the junction kept 5 bases outside the gene matches.

The chain joins TRBV30 to TRBJ1-1; 7 positions agree with TRBD1. This CDR3 has 15 amino acids. V lost 4 bases to trimming and J lost 0 bases; unmatched junction nucleotides: 8. CDR1 and CDR2 (germline): GTSNPN, SVGIG (reference sequence). The CDR3 here is CAWTGTANMNTEAFF. The CDR3 region has the DNA TGTGCCTGGACCGGGACAGCTAACATGAACACTGAAGCTTTCTTT.

This clonotype has only a few counts. The chain couples TRBV4-1 to TRBJ2-3; D uncertain. The CDR3 is made up of 13 amino acids. Germline loops: CDR1 MGHRA, CDR2 YSYEKL. The ends were cut back, 7 bases at V and 8 bases at J, with 16 bases in the middle. The DNA of the CDR3 is TGCGCCAGCACCCTGGAGCCGGCAGGTACGCAGTATTTT. Translating it yields CASTLEPAGTQYF.

This clonotype came up many times. The chain joins TRBV9 to TRBJ2-5; possible D gene TRBD2, 6 bases. Trimming pared 0 bases from V and 0 bases from J, leaving 15 bases between. Germline V lookup: CDR1 SGDLS, CDR2 YYNGEE. CDR3 size: 17 residues. CDR3 residues: CASSVGLPGRYQETQYF. The DNA for the CDR3 is TGTGCCAGCAGCGTAGGTCTGCCGGGGAGGTACCAAGAGACCCAGTACTTC.

The rearrangement uses TRBV19 and TRBJ1-1, with D maybe TRBD1 (5 bases). The CDR3 totals 13 residues. Germline CDR1 LNHDA, CDR2 SQIVND (reference sequence). Deletions cut 7 bases from V and 1 base from J, with 10 bases between. CDR3 amino acids: CASTPGTNTEAFF. The CDR3, as DNA: TGTGCCAGTACCCCAGGGACGAACACTGAAGCTTTCTTT. The variable domain in full, completed from reference TRBV19 and TRBJ1-1, reads DGGITQSPKYLFRKEGQNVTLSCEQNLNHDAMYWYRQDPGQGLRLIYYSQIVNDFQKGDIAEGYSVSREKKESFPLTVTSAQKNPTAFYLCASTPGTNTEAFFGQGTRLTVV.

This clonotype appeared many times. The CDR3 region has the DNA TGTGCCACCGGGGGTGCGGGCAAAAACATTCAGTACTTC. Translating gives CATGGAGKNIQYF. The chain couples TRBV7-9 to TRBJ2-4, with D possibly TRBD2 on 6 matching bases. CDR3 length: 13 amino acids. The V gene lost 10 bases and the J gene lost 3 bases, with 13 bases spanning the gap. Per the germline V gene, CDR1 is SEHNR and CDR2 is FQNEAQ (reference sequence).

This chain joins TRBV6-5 and TRBJ2-2; 9 bases are a match to TRBD1. From germline, CDR1 is MNHEY and CDR2 SVGAGI. V lost 4 bases and J lost 3; bases outside the gene matches: 6. This CDR3 has 16 residues. The CDR3 DNA sequence: TGTGCCAGCAGTTCAAACCGGGACAGGGACACCGGGGAGCTGTTTTTT. Its protein product is CASSSNRDRDTGELFF.

This clonotype has ten or more counts. The J gene is TRBJ1-2, the V gene TRBV5-1; 7 nucleotides line up with TRBD1. The CDR3 extends over 14 amino acids. Trimming cost V 0 bases and J 4 bases; bases outside gene matches: 3. The germline V gene has CDR1 SGHRS and CDR2 YFSETQ. CDR3 protein: CASSLAPGGYGYTF. The DNA for the CDR3 is TGCGCCAGCAGCTTGGCCCCAGGGGGCTATGGCTACACCTTC.

This clonotype was seen more than once but under ten times. The rearrangement uses TRBV10-3 and TRBJ2-3; the D is unclear. Per the germline V gene, CDR1 is ENHRY and CDR2 is SYGVKD. The CDR3 totals 13 residues. V was shortened by 0 bases and J by 7 bases, with 8 bases between the two germline ends. The DNA of the CDR3 is TGTGCCATCAGTGAGTCGGCCGTTTATACGCAGTATTTT. Translation gives CAISESAVYTQYF.

This clonotype was counted many times. The chain combines TRBV5-6 with TRBJ1-1; 7 bases agree with TRBD1. This CDR3 contains 13 residues. CDR1 is SGHDT, CDR2 YYEEEE, per germline. Trimming removed 2 bases from V and 6 bases from J; junction bases left unmatched: 4. The CDR3 DNA reads as TGTGCCAGCAGCTTTGACAGGGAACCTGAAGCTTTCTTT. Its protein product is CASSFDREPEAFF.

This clonotype was picked up many times. The V gene is TRBV4-1, the J gene TRBJ2-2, with 12 nucleotides matching TRBD1. From germline, CDR1 is MGHRA and CDR2 YSYEKL. The CDR3 has 16 residues. The V segment lost 4 bases and the J segment 4 bases; nucleotides outside the gene matches: 4. The CDR3 sequence: CASSPGTGGPTGELFF. The CDR3 DNA reads as TGCGCCAGCAGCCCAGGGACAGGGGGCCCCACCGGGGAGCTGTTTTTT.

The rearrangement uses TRBV7-2 and TRBJ1-1; D call uncertain. The CDR3 sequence is 14 residues long. The V gene's germline CDR1 is SGHTA and CDR2 FQGNSA. The V end lost 5 bases, the J end lost 0 bases, and 10 bases lay between the germline ends. CDR3 protein: CASSREPMNTEAFF. The CDR3 nucleotides are TGTGCCAGCAGCCGAGAGCCAATGAACACTGAAGCTTTCTTT.

Ten or more counts support this clonotype. The chain combines TRBV5-1 with TRBJ2-3, with a tentative D call TRBD2 (5 bases). Germline V gene lookup returns CDR1 SGHRS and CDR2 YFSETQ. V lost 3 bases and J 4 bases, leaving 15 bases between the germline ends. The CDR3 is made up of 15 amino acids. CDR3 residues: CASSSLSVRSDTQYF. The DNA of the CDR3 is TGCGCCAGCAGCTCCCTTAGCGTCCGGTCAGATACGCAGTATTTT.

At least ten counts were recorded for this clonotype. The chain uses TRBV6-5 and TRBJ2-7; 7 bases align to TRBD1. Trimming cost V 0 bases and J 1 base; bases outside gene matches: 9. The germline V gene has CDR1 MNHEY and CDR2 SVGAGI. The CDR3 covers 17 residues. The CDR3 reads CASSYSRQGLKSYEQYF. Written as DNA, the CDR3 is TGTGCCAGCAGTTACTCTAGACAGGGATTGAAGTCCTACGAGCAGTACTTC.

This clonotype was recorded at least ten times. The rearrangement joins TRBV6-1 to TRBJ2-3; possibly TRBD2 for D (5 bases). V was clipped by 6 bases and J by 7 bases, with 17 bases between them. The CDR3 totals 14 residues. CDR1 MNHNS and CDR2 SASEGT come from the germline V gene. For the CDR3, the DNA is TGTGCCAGCAGCTCTACCGGGAACCCCTATACGCAGTATTTT. This translates into CASSSTGNPYTQYF.

The chain links TRBV29-1 to TRBJ1-1, with D perhaps matching TRBD1 (6 bases). The CDR3 sequence is 12 residues long. V lost 8 bases, J lost 8 bases, and 18 bases lay in between. CDR1 and CDR2 from the germline V gene are SQVTM and ANQGSEA. CDR3 DNA: TGCAGCATCCCCTCCGTTGGGACAGAAGCTTTCTTT. Amino acid sequence: CSIPSVGTEAFF.

This clonotype was observed at least ten times. The chain employs TRBV4-2 and TRBJ2-1, with 7 bases fitting TRBD2. Trimming at V came to 1 base and at J to 6 bases, leaving 12 bases not matched to a gene. The germline V gene encodes CDR1 LGHNA and CDR2 YNFKEQ. The CDR3 has 17 amino acids. The CDR3 DNA follows: TGTGCCAGCAGCCAAGCCGAAGACCTAGCGGCGCCCAATGAGCAGTTCTTC. It yields the protein CASSQAEDLAAPNEQFF.

The chain employs TRBV6-1 and TRBJ2-3; 7 bases fit TRBD2. CDR3 length equals 13 residues. The germline CDR1 and CDR2 sequences are MNHNS and SASEGT. The trim removed 7 bases at V and 8 bases at J, leaving 9 bases unmatched. CDR3 in DNA: TGTGCCAGCATCGGACTGATAGCGGGTACGCAGTATTTT. Its protein product is CASIGLIAGTQYF.